Each of the 19 T cell receptor beta chains below was sequenced from the same sample in a study of T cells after yellow fever vaccination. MiXCR, run by TCRdb on the 5' RACE reads, gives a single entry per CDR3 protein. The data hold 45,000 to 60,000 distinct CDR3 sequences, with around 6.1% observed a single time. This specimen consisted of PBMCs, either bulk or a sorted T-cell subset (CD4+, CD8+, memory, or dextramer-sorted; not recorded which), obtained on the day of the yellow fever booster vaccination. The receptors stem from a man aged 18-30 years who received the YFV17D yellow fever vaccine.

CDR3 loop: CASSYQRAYNEQFF. The CDR3 bases are TGTGCCAGCAGTTACCAGCGGGCCTACAATGAGCAGTTCTTC. The V gene is TRBV6-5, the J gene TRBJ2-1; tentative D call: TRBD2 (6 bases). Between the trimmed V and J ends, which lost 2 bases and 2 bases, there was a span of 7 bases. Germline V lookup: CDR1 MNHEY, CDR2 SVGAGI. The CDR3 covers 14 residues.

The V call is TRBV9, the J call TRBJ2-2; the match to TRBD1 covers 7 bases. The germline gives CDR1 SGDLS, CDR2 YYNGEE. The J segment lost 3 bases and the V segment lost 0 bases, leaving 5 bases of the junction unmatched. The CDR3 totals 16 residues. The CDR3 DNA is TGTGCCAGCAGCGTAGACGAGGGGGCGTACACCGGGGAGCTGTTTTTT. This encodes CASSVDEGAYTGELFF.

V is TRBV9 and J is TRBJ1-6; possible D gene TRBD1, 5 bases. Trimming took 0 bases from V and 10 from J, leaving 11 bases between them. Germline V gene lookup returns CDR1 SGDLS and CDR2 YYNGEE. The CDR3 contains 14 residues. The CDR3 coding sequence is TGTGCCAGCAGCGTAGGGGGGTTTCGATCACCCCTCCACTTT. This sequence encodes CASSVGGFRSPLHF.

This clonotype was observed at least ten times. V and J are TRBV19 and TRBJ2-7, with D uncertain. Germline values: CDR1 LNHDA, CDR2 SQIVND (reference sequence). Trimming pared 10 bases from V and 2 bases from J, leaving 9 bases between. The CDR3 consists of 11 residues. The CDR3 sequence: CATSRAYEQYF. The CDR3 nucleotides read TGTGCCACCTCACGGGCCTACGAGCAGTACTTC.

This rearrangement joins TRBV6-2 or TRBV6-3 to TRBJ2-3; TRBD2 matches 13 bases. This CDR3 contains 18 residues. J lost 5 bases, V lost 1 base, and 9 bases had no gene match. The germline CDR1 and CDR2 sequences are MNHEY and SVGEGT. CDR3 DNA sequence: TGTGCCAGCAGTTACTTACTAGCGGGGGGGAACCTGCGAGATACGCAGTATTTT. It codes for CASSYLLAGGNLRDTQYF.

The table lists this clonotype with many counts. The chain has TRBV6-2 or TRBV6-3 and TRBJ2-7; 9 bases agree with TRBD1. The CDR3 has 11 amino acids. J gave up 6 bases and V 10 bases, and 4 bases lay outside the gene matches. CDR1 is MNHEY and CDR2 is SVGEGT in the germline V gene. The CDR3 coding sequence is TGTGCCACGGGACAGGGAGGCGAGCAGTACTTC. Protein sequence: CATGQGGEQYF.

This clonotype showed up just a few times. The rearrangement joins TRBV2 to TRBJ1-3, with D uncertain. The germline gives CDR1 SNHLY, CDR2 FYNNEI. V lost 1 base and J 4 bases, leaving 8 bases between the germline ends. This CDR3 comprises 14 residues. The CDR3 protein is CASSEGVAGNTIYF. In DNA, the CDR3 is TGTGCCAGCAGTGAAGGAGTGGCGGGAAACACCATATATTTT.

The chain joins TRBV5-1 to TRBJ1-5; 7 bases fit TRBD1. The trim removed 4 bases at V and 5 bases at J, leaving 6 bases unmatched. Per the germline V gene, CDR1 is SGHRS and CDR2 is YFSETQ. This CDR3 is built from 14 residues. Written as DNA, the CDR3 is TGCGCCAGCAGCCAGTGGACAGGCGATCAGCCCCAGCATTTT. Translating gives CASSQWTGDQPQHF.

This clonotype appeared many times. The chain joins TRBV5-1 to TRBJ2-6; weak D call: TRBD1 (5 bases). With 0 bases removed from V and 2 bases from J, the gap between germline ends came to 6 bases. The germline gives CDR1 SGHRS, CDR2 YFSETQ. The CDR3 consists of 15 residues. CDR3 sequence reads: CASSLVQAGANVLTF. The CDR3, as DNA: TGCGCCAGCAGCTTGGTACAGGCTGGGGCCAACGTCCTGACTTTC.

For the CDR3, the DNA is TGTGCCATCAGATCGACAGGACGCACAGATACGCAGTATTTT. Translated, it gives CAIRSTGRTDTQYF. V and J are TRBV10-3 and TRBJ2-3, with a possible D match to TRBD1 (6 bases). This CDR3 has 14 residues. V was clipped by 6 bases and J by 1 base, with 11 bases between them. Germline V CDR1 and CDR2: ENHRY, SYGVKD.

This clonotype was seen a few times. V is TRBV9 and J is TRBJ1-2; no clear D gene. V was cut by 0 bases and J by 5 bases, with 20 bases left in between. The CDR3 totals 17 residues. CDR1 is SGDLS, CDR2 YYNGEE, per germline. The CDR3 here is CASSVAEAPLFGYGYTF. In DNA form, the CDR3 reads TGTGCCAGCAGCGTAGCGGAGGCACCCCTGTTCGGGTATGGCTACACCTTC.

The gene calls are TRBV7-2 and TRBJ2-5; maybe TRBD1 (6 bases). CDR3 length: 16 amino acids. V lost 5 bases and J lost 2, with 18 bases in between. Germline CDR1 SGHTA, CDR2 FQGNSA. CDR3: CASSRQGSTAQETQYF. The CDR3 DNA is TGTGCCAGCAGCCGTCAGGGGTCCACAGCTCAAGAGACCCAGTACTTC.

In this sample, this clonotype turned up a few times. The J gene is TRBJ1-2, the V gene TRBV10-3, with 7 bases lining up with TRBD1. The CDR3 contains 15 residues. V lost 2 bases and J lost 6; bases outside the gene matches: 9. Germline CDR1 and CDR2: ENHRY and SYGVKD. CDR3 DNA sequence: TGTGCCATCAGTGAGAGACAGGGAAAAGGAGATGGCTACACCTTC. Residues: CAISERQGKGDGYTF.

The J gene is TRBJ1-6, the V gene TRBV25-1, with TRBD1 identical over 9 bases. The V segment lost 10 bases and the J segment 0 bases; nucleotides outside the gene matches: 7. The CDR3 loop spans 16 amino acids. Germline V gene data show CDR1 as MGHDK and CDR2 as SYGVNS. The CDR3 region is CANKTGGCSYNSPLHF. CDR3 DNA: TGTGCCAATAAAACAGGGGGCTGCTCCTATAATTCACCCCTCCACTTT. Using reference TRBV25-1 and TRBJ1-6 for the parts outside the CDR3, the full variable domain is EADIYQTPRYLVIGTGKKITLECSQTMGHDKMYWYQQDPGMELHLIHYSYGVNSTEKGDLSSESTVSRIRTEHFPLTLESARPSHTSQYLCANKTGGCSYNSPLHFGNGTRLTVT.

This clonotype was counted a few times. This chain joins TRBV24-1 and TRBJ2-1; no firm D call. Trimming pared 3 bases from V and 0 bases from J, leaving 8 bases between. Germline values: CDR1 KGHDR, CDR2 SFDVKD. The CDR3 extends over 15 amino acids. CDR3 bases: TGTGCCACCAGTGATAACAGCCTCTCCTACAATGAGCAGTTCTTC. This sequence encodes CATSDNSLSYNEQFF.

In its sample, this clonotype was seen many times. This chain links TRBV7-8 with TRBJ1-1; D is uncertain. Per the germline V gene, CDR1 is SGHVS and CDR2 is FQNEAQ. Between the trimmed V and J ends, which lost 3 bases and 0 bases, there was a span of 2 bases. The CDR3 is made up of 12 amino acids. In DNA form, the CDR3 reads TGTGCCAGCAGCTTGTTGAACACTGAAGCTTTCTTT. Protein: CASSLLNTEAFF.

The V call is TRBV28, the J call TRBJ2-7, with TRBD2 matching over 9 bases. Trimming at V came to 10 bases and at J to 4 bases, leaving 11 bases not matched to a gene. Germline V lookup: CDR1 MDHEN, CDR2 SYDVKM. The CDR3 loop spans 14 amino acids. The CDR3 DNA reads as TGTGCCACTACGCGACTAGCGGATTCGTACGAGCAGTACGTC. As protein: CATTRLADSYEQYV.

The sample holds many counts of this clonotype. The V and J genes are TRBV6-6 and TRBJ2-3; 7 bases align to TRBD1. V lost 5 bases, J lost 4 bases, and 6 bases stayed unmatched. Per germline, CDR1 MNHNY and CDR2 SVGAGI (reference sequence). The CDR3 covers 14 residues. CDR3 sequence: CASSRTGAPDTQYF. In nucleotides, the CDR3 is TGTGCCAGCAGTCGGACAGGCGCCCCAGATACGCAGTATTTT.

This clonotype was counted many times. The rearrangement uses TRBV7-8 and TRBJ1-6; TRBD1 is a possible D gene (5 bases). Germline V gene lookup returns CDR1 SGHVS and CDR2 FQNEAQ. The CDR3 has 14 amino acids. V shed 6 bases and J shed 6 bases, with 12 bases lying between them. The CDR3 coding sequence is TGTGCCAGCAGAGCGGCAGGGAGTAATTCACCCCTCCACTTT. It yields the protein CASRAAGSNSPLHF. Combining the CDR3 with reference TRBV7-8 and TRBJ1-6 gives the whole variable domain GAGVSQSPRYKVAKRGQDVALRCDPISGHVSLFWYQQALGQGPEFLTYFQNEAQLDKSGLPSDRFFAERPEGSVSTLKIQRTQQEDSAVYLCASRAAGSNSPLHFGNGTRLTVT.